A single sample is the source of the 15 T cell receptor beta chains below, sequenced in a study of identical twins (dated by TCRdb to the mid-2010s). Library preparation used 5' RACE. TCRdb shows the sequencer as Illumina HiSeq 2000. TCRdb reworked the public reads: Q25 trimming with fastp, MiXCR clone assembly, productive beta chains retained. Each record represents a unique CDR3 protein, reported with the most common genes and DNA among its rows. Within this sample are roughly 710,000 distinct CDR3 sequences, with roughly 6% of them counted one time only. The ten largest make up roughly 1.8% of the sample. Sequencing was performed on naive T cells sorted from blood. The sample's cell subset or site label is to be understood as: cells isolated with a human naive T-cell isolation kit. These receptor sequences come from a man between 18 and 29 years old in good health.

This clonotype was seen repeatedly, ten times or more. The rearrangement joins TRBV7-9 to TRBJ1-2; D remains unclear. The CDR3 totals 12 residues. With 3 bases removed from V and 8 bases from J, the gap between germline ends came to 10 bases. Germline V lookup: CDR1 SEHNR, CDR2 FQNEAQ (reference sequence). In DNA, the CDR3 is TGTGCCAGCAGCTTCCCGGGTCGAGGCTACACCTTC. Its protein is CASSFPGRGYTF.

This clonotype came up many times. CDR3 DNA: TGCAGTGCTACCGGACAGGGAGGAGATACGGTGTCCCTCCACTTT. It codes for CSATGQGGDTVSLHF. This chain links TRBV20-1 with TRBJ1-6; 8 bases are shared with TRBD1. CDR3 length equals 15 residues. Germline loops: CDR1 DFQATT, CDR2 SNEGSKA (reference sequence). Unmatched junction bases numbered 16, after V lost 4 bases and J lost 14 bases.

In this sample, this clonotype turned up a few times. This chain joins TRBV15 and TRBJ2-7; D is perhaps TRBD1 (6 bases). V was clipped by 6 bases and J by 0 bases, with 9 bases between them. The V gene's germline CDR1 is LNHNV and CDR2 YYDKDF (reference sequence). The CDR3 runs 13 residues. The CDR3 reads CATRQGYSYEQYF. CDR3 DNA sequence: TGTGCCACCAGACAGGGCTACTCCTACGAGCAGTACTTC.

This chain joins TRBV7-9 and TRBJ2-1; perhaps TRBD1 as D (6 bases). Trimming removed 1 base at V and 15 bases at J, with 13 bases between. The CDR3 totals 12 residues. CDR1 and CDR2 (germline): SEHNR, FQNEAQ (reference sequence). The DNA for the CDR3 is TGTGCCAGCAGCTTAGTGGACAGTGAGGGGTTCTTC. The encoded protein is CASSLVDSEGFF.

This clonotype was observed a few times. The rearrangement links TRBV6-1 to TRBJ1-5, with 7 positions matching TRBD1. This CDR3 comprises 16 residues. Germline V gene sequence: CDR1 MNHNS, CDR2 SASEGT. Trimming at V came to 6 bases and at J to 0 bases, leaving 8 bases not matched to a gene. CDR3 loop: CASRKSGQYSNQPQHF. CDR3 nucleotide sequence: TGTGCCAGCAGGAAATCGGGACAGTATAGCAATCAGCCCCAGCATTTT.

This clonotype has ten or more counts. This rearrangement joins TRBV24-1 to TRBJ2-2; D gene ambiguous. This CDR3 is 16 amino acids long. Per the germline V gene, CDR1 is KGHDR and CDR2 is SFDVKD. V was cut by 1 base and J by 1 base, with 9 bases left in between. CDR3 protein: CATSDLGPQNTGELFF. The CDR3 nucleotides read TGTGCCACCAGTGATTTAGGACCGCAGAACACCGGGGAGCTGTTTTTT.

This clonotype was recorded a few times. The chain links TRBV12-3 or TRBV12-4 to TRBJ2-5; perhaps TRBD2 as D (5 bases). V was clipped by 6 bases and J by 0 bases, with 11 bases between them. This CDR3 region has 14 residues. The CDR3 spells CASRTGENQETQYF. The CDR3 bases are TGTGCCAGCAGGACCGGGGAGAACCAAGAGACCCAGTACTTC.

The table lists this clonotype with a few counts. CDR3 sequence reads: CASSQSSGYPPYNEQFF. In DNA form, the CDR3 reads TGCGCCAGCAGCCAATCATCGGGCTACCCTCCCTACAATGAGCAGTTCTTC. V is TRBV4-1 and J is TRBJ2-1; D is undetermined. Germline V gene lookup returns CDR1 MGHRA and CDR2 YSYEKL. Deletions cut 2 bases from V and 2 bases from J, with 16 bases between. There are 17 residues in the CDR3.

Many counts were recorded for this clonotype. This chain joins TRBV7-2 and TRBJ2-1, with TRBD2 matching 9 bases. This CDR3 has 16 residues. V gave up 6 bases and J gave up 8 bases; unmatched junction bases: 14. Germline V gene sequence: CDR1 SGHTA, CDR2 FQGNSA. CDR3 amino acids: CASSPYLAGSADEQFF. The CDR3 DNA reads TGTGCCAGCAGTCCGTATCTAGCGGGATCTGCGGATGAGCAGTTCTTC. Using reference TRBV7-2 and TRBJ2-1 for the parts outside the CDR3, the full variable domain is GAGVSQSPSNKVTEKGKDVELRCDPISGHTALYWYRQSLGQGLEFLIYFQGNSAPDKSGLPSDRFSAERTGGSVSTLTIQRTQQEDSAVYLCASSPYLAGSADEQFFGPGTRLTVL.

V gene TRBV7-9 combines with J gene TRBJ1-4, with 7 bases fitting TRBD1. J was trimmed by 0 bases and V by 4 bases; bases with no gene match: 5. The CDR3 runs to 16 residues. The germline gives CDR1 SEHNR, CDR2 FQNEAQ (reference sequence). The CDR3: CASSSSGTATNEKLFF. The CDR3 DNA is TGTGCCAGCAGCTCGTCCGGGACAGCAACTAATGAAAAACTGTTTTTT. The whole variable domain, remainder taken from reference TRBV7-9 and TRBJ1-4, is DTGVSQNPRHKITKRGQNVTFRCDPISEHNRLYWYRQTLGQGPEFLTYFQNEAQLEKSRLLSDRFSAERPKGSFSTLEIQRTEQGDSAMYLCASSSSGTATNEKLFFGSGTQLSVL.

This clonotype was seen more than once but under ten times. V is TRBV28 and J is TRBJ2-7; 9 nucleotides align to TRBD1. Germline lookup yields CDR1 MDHEN and CDR2 SYDVKM. The CDR3 has 14 residues. The J segment lost 5 bases and the V segment lost 3 bases, leaving 5 bases of the junction unmatched. DNA for the CDR3: TGTGCCAGCAGTTTGAGGGGACAGGGCCACGAGCAGTACTTC. This gives the protein CASSLRGQGHEQYF.

This chain uses TRBV21-1 with TRBJ2-5; the listed D gene, TRBD1, was not tested against the DNA. TRBV21-1 is flagged as a pseudogene. This CDR3 comprises 14 residues. In DNA, the CDR3 is TGTGCCATAGCACAGGGGGAGGTAAAAGAGACCCAGTACTTC. This encodes CAIAQGEVKETQYF.

This clonotype was detected many times. The chain joins TRBV20-1 to TRBJ2-1, with D possibly matching TRBD2 (5 bases). CDR1 DFQATT and CDR2 SNEGSKA come from the germline V gene (reference sequence). V shed 6 bases and J shed 3 bases, with 21 bases lying between them. The CDR3 sequence is 16 residues long. In DNA form, the CDR3 reads TGCAGTGCCCCTATTCGGGGATCTAGTAGCTACAATGAGCAGTTCTTC. Its translation is CSAPIRGSSSYNEQFF.

In this sample, this clonotype turned up many times. V usage is TRBV12-3 or TRBV12-4 and J usage is TRBJ2-7, with D uncertain. The V end lost 3 bases, the J end lost 6 bases, and 9 bases lay between the germline ends. The CDR3 runs 12 residues. The CDR3, as DNA: TGTGCCAGCAGTTTGACCCTTGGCGAGCAGTACTTC. Protein: CASSLTLGEQYF.

This clonotype was found many times. The chain couples TRBV10-1 to TRBJ2-2; no definite D call. This CDR3 spans 16 amino acids. The germline V gene has CDR1 WNHNN and CDR2 SYGVQD (reference sequence). V lost 3 bases and J lost 0, with 11 bases in between. This chain's CDR3 is CASSETAVTNTGELFF. In nucleotides, the CDR3 is TGCGCCAGCAGTGAAACTGCGGTAACGAACACCGGGGAGCTGTTTTTT.